The 18 T cell receptor beta chains below come from one sample, sequenced in a study of T cells in narcolepsy. The data were produced by immunoSEQ multiplex PCR, yet TCRdb's version contains in-frame clones alone and is incomplete. The sample contains 30,000 to 45,000 clones, roughly 84% of which appear only once. The sample comprised CD45RA- memory CD4+ T cells from PBMCs. These receptors came from a human donor with narcolepsy.

This sequence joins TRBV9 and TRBJ2-5, with D perhaps being TRBD1 or TRBD2 (5 bases each). CDR3 length equals 15 residues. In germline, CDR1 is SGDLS, CDR2 YYNGEE. With 4 bases removed from V and 2 bases from J, the gap between germline ends came to 15 bases. For the CDR3, the DNA is TGTGCCAGCAGCTTCGACGGGGCTCCACAAGAGACCCAGTACTTC. It specifies CASSFDGAPQETQYF.

The chain recombines TRBV9 with TRBJ2-5, with D unclear. Trimming took 0 bases from V and 3 from J, leaving 12 bases between them. The CDR3 runs 15 residues. CDR1 is SGDLS and CDR2 is YYNGEE in the germline V gene. CDR3 sequence (DNA): TGTGCCAGCAGCGTAGGTGTATTTAGGGAAGAGACCCAGTACTTC. Its protein is CASSVGVFREETQYF.

The chain joins TRBV5-6 to TRBJ2-5; D gene ambiguous. Germline V gene lookup returns CDR1 SGHDT and CDR2 YYEEEE. V lost 3 bases, J lost 0 bases, and 0 bases lay in between. The length of the CDR3 is 11 residues. CDR3 residues: CASSYQETQYF. The CDR3 DNA follows: TGTGCCAGCAGCTACCAAGAGACCCAGTACTTC. Together with reference TRBV5-6 and TRBJ2-5, the CDR3 gives the full variable domain: DAGVTQSPTHLIKTRGQQVTLRCSPKSGHDTVSWYQQALGQGPQFIFQYYEEEERQRGNFPDRFSGHQFPNYSSELNVNALLLGDSALYLCASSYQETQYFGPGTRLLVL.

The gene calls are TRBV7-9 and TRBJ2-4; D is unclear. V dropped 3 bases and J dropped 0 bases, with 12 bases sitting between them. The germline CDR1 and CDR2 sequences are SEHNR and FQNEAQ (reference sequence). This CDR3 spans 16 amino acids. CDR3 loop: CASSFTDVLAKNIQYF. In DNA, the CDR3 is TGTGCCAGCAGCTTTACGGACGTCCTAGCCAAAAACATTCAGTACTTC.

This clone was seen only once. The CDR3 loop is CASSRAGGDYGYTF. CDR3 DNA sequence: TGTGCCAGCAGCAGGGCAGGAGGGGACTATGGCTACACCTTC. The chain recombines TRBV21-1 with TRBJ1-2. TRBV21-1 is annotated as a pseudogene. The CDR3 has 14 amino acids.

The table lists this clone with a few counts. This sequence joins TRBV4-3 and TRBJ1-2; D is unclear. Germline V CDR1 and CDR2: LGHNA, YSLEER. The V gene lost 3 bases and the J gene lost 4 bases, with 6 bases spanning the gap. The CDR3 is 12 amino acids. The CDR3 is CASSQEGYGYTF. The DNA for the CDR3 is TGCGCCAGCAGCCAGGAGGGCTATGGCTACACCTTC.

The chain recombines TRBV7-2 with TRBJ2-7, with D maybe TRBD2 (6 bases). CDR1 SGHTA and CDR2 FQGNSA come from the germline V gene. Trimming shortened V by 6 bases and J by 4 bases, and 16 bases separated the two germline ends. The CDR3 runs to 14 residues. The CDR3 nucleotides read TGTGCCAGCAGTGGAAGTCCCGGGACTTACGAGCAGTACTTC. Amino acid sequence: CASSGSPGTYEQYF.

The V call is TRBV30, the J call TRBJ2-3; D gene uncertain. V was clipped by 0 bases and J by 0 bases, with 4 bases between them. CDR1 is GTSNPN, CDR2 SVGIG, per germline (reference sequence). This CDR3 has 13 residues. In DNA, the CDR3 is TGTGCCTGGAGTGTTTTTAGCACAGATACGCAGTATTTT. As protein: CAWSVFSTDTQYF.

This chain links TRBV7-8 with TRBJ2-1, with 9 nucleotides matching TRBD2. The germline V gene encodes CDR1 SGHVS and CDR2 FQNEAQ. V lost 5 bases and J lost 3; bases outside the gene matches: 11. CDR3 size: 17 residues. The CDR3 region has the DNA TGTGCCAGCAGCCCCCGCGTTAGCGGGGGCGGCTACAATGAGCAGTTCTTC. Its translation is CASSPRVSGGGYNEQFF.

Here the CDR3 DNA reads TGTGCCAGCAGTCCATGGACAGGGATAAATCCAAACGAGCAGTACTTC. It codes for CASSPWTGINPNEQYF. The gene calls are TRBV2 and TRBJ2-5; TRBD1 agrees at 8 bases. The J call is in doubt because the DNA end fits TRBJ2-7 better. The V gene's germline CDR1 is SNHLY and CDR2 FYNNEI. The CDR3 has 16 amino acids.

The rearrangement uses TRBV6-5 and TRBJ2-7; 7 nucleotides line up with TRBD1. The CDR3 is 14 amino acids. Germline V CDR1 and CDR2: MNHEY, SVGAGI. V was pared by 6 bases and J by 2 bases, with 7 bases of the junction left unmatched. This chain's CDR3 is CASRDRQGAYEQYF. CDR3 nucleotides: TGTGCCAGCAGGGACCGACAGGGCGCCTACGAGCAGTACTTC.

This chain connects TRBV28 to TRBJ1-2; TRBD1 is a possible D gene (6 bases). The germline V gene has CDR1 MDHEN and CDR2 SYDVKM. This CDR3 has 11 amino acids. The CDR3 loop reads CADRSNYGYTF. In DNA, the CDR3 is TGTGCTGACAGGTCTAACTATGGCTACACCTTC.

The chain joins TRBV19 to TRBJ1-6; 8 bases map to TRBD1. V was clipped by 7 bases and J by 9 bases; unmatched bases: 8. This CDR3 has 14 residues. Germline CDR1 is LNHDA and CDR2 is SQIVND (reference sequence). CDR3 amino acids: CASNRPGGSSPLHF. CDR3 coding DNA: TGTGCCAGTAACCGGCCAGGGGGCTCTTCACCCCTCCACTTT.

This clone was observed a few times. V and J are TRBV18 and TRBJ1-2; maybe TRBD1 (5 bases). The germline V gene has CDR1 KGHSH and CDR2 LQKENI. V lost 1 base to trimming and J lost 3 bases, with 15 bases between them. CDR3 length: 16 amino acids. The CDR3 DNA sequence: TGTGCCAGCTCACCACAATCGGCCAGGGCGGACTATGGCTACACCTTC. Protein sequence: CASSPQSARADYGYTF. The full variable domain, its missing parts supplied by reference TRBV18 and TRBJ1-2, is NAGVMQNPRHLVRRRGQEARLRCSPMKGHSHVYWYRQLPEEGLKFMVYLQKENIIDESGMPKERFSAEFPKEGPSILRIQQVVRGDSAAYFCASSPQSARADYGYTFGSGTRLTVV.

This chain uses TRBV10-1 with TRBJ2-3, with a possible D match to TRBD2 (6 bases). The CDR3 has 14 amino acids. From germline, CDR1 is WNHNN and CDR2 SYGVQD (reference sequence). V was clipped by 8 bases and J by 1 base, with 13 bases between them. DNA for the CDR3: TGCGCCAGCCGCCCGGGACTGGGCACAGATACGCAGTATTTT. This translates into CASRPGLGTDTQYF.

V is TRBV9 and J is TRBJ2-2; D gene uncertain. CDR1 is SGDLS and CDR2 is YYNGEE in the germline V gene. V gave up 4 bases and J gave up 2 bases, with 12 bases separating them. This CDR3 has 15 residues. The DNA of the CDR3 is TGTGCCAGCAGCTCCGGTCTATCAAACACCGGGGAGCTGTTTTTT. This encodes CASSSGLSNTGELFF.

V usage is TRBV7-8 and J usage is TRBJ2-1; D may correspond to TRBD1 or TRBD2 (5 bases each). V dropped 1 base and J dropped 8 bases, with 12 bases sitting between them. Germline assignment: CDR1 SGHVS and CDR2 FQNEAQ. The length of the CDR3 is 14 residues. Written as DNA, the CDR3 is TGTGCCAGCAGCTTAGAATGGGGGACGGATGAGCAGTTCTTC. Translation gives CASSLEWGTDEQFF.

The chain couples TRBV30 to TRBJ1-2, with 10 positions matching TRBD1. The V gene end was trimmed by 4 bases and the J gene end by 3 bases; junction bases not matched to a gene: 2. The CDR3 is 13 residues long. In germline, CDR1 is GTSNPN, CDR2 SVGIG (reference sequence). The CDR3 nucleotides are TGTGCCTGGATGACAGGGGGCGACTATGGCTACACCTTC. This encodes CAWMTGGDYGYTF. Based on the CDR3 plus reference TRBV30 and TRBJ1-2, the full variable domain is SQTIHQWPATLVQPVGSPLSLECTVEGTSNPNLYWYRQAAGRGLQLLFYSVGIGQISSEVPQNLSASRPQDRQFILSSKKLLLSDSGFYLCAWMTGGDYGYTFGSGTRLTVV.